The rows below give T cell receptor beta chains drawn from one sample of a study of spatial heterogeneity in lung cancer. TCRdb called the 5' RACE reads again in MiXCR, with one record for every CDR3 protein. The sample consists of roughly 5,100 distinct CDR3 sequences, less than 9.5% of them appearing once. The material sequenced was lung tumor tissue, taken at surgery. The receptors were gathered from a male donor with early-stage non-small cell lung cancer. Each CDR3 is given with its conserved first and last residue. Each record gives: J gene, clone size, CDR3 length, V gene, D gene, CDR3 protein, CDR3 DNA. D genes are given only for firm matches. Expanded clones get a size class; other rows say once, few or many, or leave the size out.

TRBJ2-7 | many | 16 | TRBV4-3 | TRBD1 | CASSQDRTTPTGEQYF | TGCGCCAGCAGCCAAGACCGGACAACCCCGACAGGGGAGCAGTACTTC
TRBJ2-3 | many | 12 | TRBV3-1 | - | CASSPSRNTQYF | TGTGCCAGCAGCCCTTCTCGGAATACGCAGTATTTT
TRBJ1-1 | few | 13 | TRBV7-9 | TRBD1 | CASSPGDRIEAFF | TGTGCCAGCAGCCCCGGGGACAGGATTGAAGCTTTCTTT
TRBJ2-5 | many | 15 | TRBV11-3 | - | CASSLEGQEQETQYF | TGTGCCAGCAGCTTAGAGGGGCAGGAACAAGAGACCCAGTACTTC
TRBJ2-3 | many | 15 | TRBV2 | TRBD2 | CASSDGGTGADTQYF | TGTGCCAGCAGTGACGGGGGGACCGGGGCAGATACGCAGTATTTT
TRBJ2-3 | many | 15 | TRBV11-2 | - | CASSPSGWGTDTQYF | TGTGCCAGCAGCCCAAGCGGGTGGGGCACAGATACGCAGTATTTT
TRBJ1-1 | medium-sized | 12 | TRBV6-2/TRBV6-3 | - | CASQGSFTEAFF | TGTGCCAGCCAGGGGAGTTTCACTGAAGCTTTCTTT
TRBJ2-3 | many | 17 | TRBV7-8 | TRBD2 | CASSRSGRGRASDTQYF | TGTGCCAGCAGCCGATCGGGGAGAGGGAGGGCCAGCGATACGCAGTATTTT
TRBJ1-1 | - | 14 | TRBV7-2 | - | CASSLVGLNTEAFF | TGTGCCAGCAGCTTAGTGGGGCTCAACACTGAAGCTTTCTTT
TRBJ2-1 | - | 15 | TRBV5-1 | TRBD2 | CASSLGLAGYNEQFF | TGCGCCAGCAGCTTGGGTCTAGCGGGGTACAATGAGCAGTTCTTC
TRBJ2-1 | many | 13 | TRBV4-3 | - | CASSHPGVNEQFF | TGCGCCAGCAGCCACCCAGGAGTTAATGAGCAGTTCTTC
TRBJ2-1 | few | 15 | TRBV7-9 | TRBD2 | CASSLGTSGFDEQFF | TGTGCCAGCAGCTTAGGGACTAGCGGGTTTGATGAGCAGTTCTTC
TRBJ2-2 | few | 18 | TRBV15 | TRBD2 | CATSRPLAGGPGTGELFF | TGTGCCACCAGCAGACCTCTAGCGGGAGGGCCCGGCACCGGGGAGCTGTTTTTT
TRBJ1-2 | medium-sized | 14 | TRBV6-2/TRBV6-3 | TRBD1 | CASSYVQGAIGYTF | TGTGCCAGCAGTTACGTCCAGGGGGCAATCGGCTACACCTTC
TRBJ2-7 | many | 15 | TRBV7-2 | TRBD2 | CASSPTTSPFYEQYF | TGTGCCAGCAGCCCGACGACTAGCCCGTTCTACGAGCAGTACTTC
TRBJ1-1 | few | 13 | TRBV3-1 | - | CASSLLMNTEAFF | TGTGCCAGCAGCCTCCTTATGAACACTGAAGCTTTCTTT
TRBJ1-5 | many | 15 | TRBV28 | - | CASSLAGNGNQPQHF | TGTGCCAGCAGTTTGGCAGGGAATGGCAATCAGCCCCAGCATTTT
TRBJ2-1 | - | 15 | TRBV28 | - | CASSRTEQGLSEQFF | TGTGCCAGCAGTCGCACCGAGCAGGGTCTAAGTGAGCAGTTCTTC
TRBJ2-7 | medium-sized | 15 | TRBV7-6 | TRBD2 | CASSLTSGSSYEQYF | TGTGCCAGCAGCCTGACTAGCGGGAGCTCCTACGAGCAGTACTTC
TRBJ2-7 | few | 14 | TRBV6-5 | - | CASSYLTGSYEQYF | TGTGCCAGCAGTTACCTCACAGGGTCCTACGAGCAGTACTTC
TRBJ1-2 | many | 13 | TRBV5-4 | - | CASSSTANYGYTF | TGTGCCAGCAGCTCTACAGCTAACTATGGCTACACCTTC
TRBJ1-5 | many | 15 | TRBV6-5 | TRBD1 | CASSYGDRGYEPQHF | TGTGCCAGCAGTTACGGGGACAGGGGGTACGAGCCCCAGCATTTT
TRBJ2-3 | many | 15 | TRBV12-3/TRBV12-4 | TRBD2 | CASSGLAGSGDTQYF | TGTGCCAGCAGTGGGCTAGCGGGGTCTGGGGATACGCAGTATTTT
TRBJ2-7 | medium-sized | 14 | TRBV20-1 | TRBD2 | CSASQSGRVNEQYF | TGCAGTGCTTCACAAAGCGGGAGGGTGAACGAGCAGTACTTC
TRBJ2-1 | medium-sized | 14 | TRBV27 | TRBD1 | CASSLWTGGNEQFF | TGTGCCAGCAGTTTATGGACAGGGGGCAATGAGCAGTTCTTC
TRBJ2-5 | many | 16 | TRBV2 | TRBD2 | CASGPTSGGSQETQYF | TGTGCCAGCGGACCTACTAGCGGGGGGTCTCAAGAGACCCAGTACTTC
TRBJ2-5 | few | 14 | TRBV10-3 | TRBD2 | CAIRGGGPEETQYF | TGTGCCATCAGGGGCGGGGGGCCCGAAGAGACCCAGTACTTC
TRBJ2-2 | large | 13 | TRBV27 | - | CASSLQVTGELFF | TGTGCCAGCAGTTTACAGGTCACCGGGGAGCTGTTTTTT
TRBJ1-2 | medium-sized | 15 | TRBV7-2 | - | CASSLAPGDGYGYTF | TGTGCCAGCAGCTTAGCGCCGGGGGACGGCTATGGCTACACCTTC
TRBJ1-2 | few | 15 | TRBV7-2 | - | CASSPRPGQGLGYTF | TGTGCCAGCAGCCCGCGGCCGGGACAAGGTTTGGGCTACACCTTC
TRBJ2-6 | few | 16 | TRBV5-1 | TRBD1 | CASYRGHSSGANVLTF | TGCGCCAGTTACAGGGGGCACTCCTCTGGGGCCAACGTCCTGACTTTC
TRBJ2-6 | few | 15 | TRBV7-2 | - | CASSWDISGANVLTF | TGTGCCAGCAGCTGGGACATCTCTGGGGCCAACGTCCTGACTTTC
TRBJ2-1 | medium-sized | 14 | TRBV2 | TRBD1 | CASSGDSSYNEQFF | TGTGCCAGCAGTGGGGACAGCTCCTACAATGAGCAGTTCTTC